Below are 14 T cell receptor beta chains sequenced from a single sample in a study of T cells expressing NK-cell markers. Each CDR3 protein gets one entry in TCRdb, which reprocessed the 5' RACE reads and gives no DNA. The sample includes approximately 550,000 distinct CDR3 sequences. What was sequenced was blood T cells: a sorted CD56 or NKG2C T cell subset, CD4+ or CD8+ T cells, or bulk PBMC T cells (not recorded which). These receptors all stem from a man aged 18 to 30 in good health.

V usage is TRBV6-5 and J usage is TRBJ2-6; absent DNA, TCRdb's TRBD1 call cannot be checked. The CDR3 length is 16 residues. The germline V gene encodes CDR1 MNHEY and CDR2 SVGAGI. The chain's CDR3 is CASSPTATSGANVLTF.

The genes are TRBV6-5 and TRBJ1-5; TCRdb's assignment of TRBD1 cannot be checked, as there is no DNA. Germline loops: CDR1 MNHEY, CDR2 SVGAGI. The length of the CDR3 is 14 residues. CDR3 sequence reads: CASSYGGSNQPQHF.

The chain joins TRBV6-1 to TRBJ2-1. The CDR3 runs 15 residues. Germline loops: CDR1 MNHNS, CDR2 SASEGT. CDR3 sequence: CASISGTSSYNEQFF.

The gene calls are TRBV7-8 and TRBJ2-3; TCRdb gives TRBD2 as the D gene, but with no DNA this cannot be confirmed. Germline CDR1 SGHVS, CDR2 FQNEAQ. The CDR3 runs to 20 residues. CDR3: CASRRLSRREGGFRTDTQYF.

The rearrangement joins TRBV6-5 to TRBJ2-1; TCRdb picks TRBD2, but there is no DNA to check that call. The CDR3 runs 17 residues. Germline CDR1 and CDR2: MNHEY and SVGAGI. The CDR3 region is CASSPLVPPGSYNEQFF.

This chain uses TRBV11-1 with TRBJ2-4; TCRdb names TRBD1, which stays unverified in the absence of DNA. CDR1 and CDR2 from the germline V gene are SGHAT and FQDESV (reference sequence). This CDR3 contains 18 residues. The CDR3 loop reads CASSLVRTGATAKNIQYF. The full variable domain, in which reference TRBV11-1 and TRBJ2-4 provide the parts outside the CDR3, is EAEVAQSPRYKITEKSQAVAFWCDPISGHATLYWYRQILGQGPELLVQFQDESVVDDSQLPKDRFSAERLKGVDSTLKIQPAELGDSAMYLCASSLVRTGATAKNIQYFGAGTRLSVL.

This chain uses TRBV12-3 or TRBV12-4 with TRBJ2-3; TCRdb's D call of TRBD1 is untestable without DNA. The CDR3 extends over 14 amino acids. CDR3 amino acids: CASRPGGGTDTQYF.

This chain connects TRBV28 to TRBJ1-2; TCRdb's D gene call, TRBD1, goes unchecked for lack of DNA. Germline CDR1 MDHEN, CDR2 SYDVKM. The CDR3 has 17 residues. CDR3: CASRVAGTGGLEYGYTF.

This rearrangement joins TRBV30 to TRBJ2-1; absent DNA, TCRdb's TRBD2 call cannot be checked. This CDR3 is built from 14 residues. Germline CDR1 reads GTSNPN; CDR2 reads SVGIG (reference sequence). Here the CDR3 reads CAWSGGLAGGVQFF. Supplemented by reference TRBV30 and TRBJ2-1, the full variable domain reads SQTIHQWPATLVQPVGSPLSLECTVEGTSNPNLYWYRQAAGRGLQLLFYSVGIGQISSEVPQNLSASRPQDRQFILSSKKLLLSDSGFYLCAWSGGLAGGVQFFGPGTRLTVL.

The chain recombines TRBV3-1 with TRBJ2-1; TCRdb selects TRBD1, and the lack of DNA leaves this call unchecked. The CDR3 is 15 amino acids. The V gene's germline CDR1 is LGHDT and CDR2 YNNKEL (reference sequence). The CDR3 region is CASSQGRGDRDEQFF.

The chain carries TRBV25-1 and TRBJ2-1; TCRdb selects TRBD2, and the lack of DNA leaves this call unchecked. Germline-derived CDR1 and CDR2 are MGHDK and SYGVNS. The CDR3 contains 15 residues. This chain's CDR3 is CASSELRGSDDEQFF.

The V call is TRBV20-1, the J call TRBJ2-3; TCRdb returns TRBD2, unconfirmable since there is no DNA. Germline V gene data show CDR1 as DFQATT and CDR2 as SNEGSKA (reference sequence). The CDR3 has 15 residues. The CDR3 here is CSKPGLAGGEDTQYF.

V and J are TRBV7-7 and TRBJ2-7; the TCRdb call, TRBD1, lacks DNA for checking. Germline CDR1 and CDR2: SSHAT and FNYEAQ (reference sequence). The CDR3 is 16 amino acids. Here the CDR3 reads CASSLQGGGDSYEQYF. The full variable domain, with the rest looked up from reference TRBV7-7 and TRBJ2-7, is GAGVSQSPRYKVTKRGQDVTLRCDPISSHATLYWYQQALGQGPEFLTYFNYEAQPDKSGLPSDRFSAERPEGSISTLTIQRTEQRDSAMYRCASSLQGGGDSYEQYFGPGTRLTVT.

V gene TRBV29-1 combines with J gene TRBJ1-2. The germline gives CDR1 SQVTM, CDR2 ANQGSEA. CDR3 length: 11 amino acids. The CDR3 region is CSSLTDYGYTF.